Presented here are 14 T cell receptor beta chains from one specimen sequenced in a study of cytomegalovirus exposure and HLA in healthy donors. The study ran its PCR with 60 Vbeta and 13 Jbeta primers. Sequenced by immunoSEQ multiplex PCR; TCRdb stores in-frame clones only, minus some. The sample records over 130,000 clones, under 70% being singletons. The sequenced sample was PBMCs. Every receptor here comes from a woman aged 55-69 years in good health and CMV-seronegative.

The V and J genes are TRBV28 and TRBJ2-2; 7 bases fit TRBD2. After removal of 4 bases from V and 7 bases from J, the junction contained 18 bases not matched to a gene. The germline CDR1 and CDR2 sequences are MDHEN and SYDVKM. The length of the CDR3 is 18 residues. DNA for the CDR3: TGTGCCAGCAGTTCAGGGAGGGTGCTAGATCCCAAGAGCGGGGAGCTGTTTTTT. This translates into CASSSGRVLDPKSGELFF.

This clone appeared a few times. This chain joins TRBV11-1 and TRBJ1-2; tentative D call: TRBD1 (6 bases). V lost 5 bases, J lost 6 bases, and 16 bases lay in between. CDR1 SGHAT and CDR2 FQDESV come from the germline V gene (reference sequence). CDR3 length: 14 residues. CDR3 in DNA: TGTGCCAGCAGCCCCCCGGGGGGCGGCGATGGCTACACCTTC. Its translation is CASSPPGGGDGYTF.

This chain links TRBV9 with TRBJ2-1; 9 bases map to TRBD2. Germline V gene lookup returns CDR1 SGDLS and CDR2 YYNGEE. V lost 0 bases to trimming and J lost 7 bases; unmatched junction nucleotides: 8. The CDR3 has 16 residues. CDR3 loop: CASSVVGSGSVNEQFF. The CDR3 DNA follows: TGTGCCAGCAGCGTAGTGGGTAGCGGGAGTGTTAATGAGCAGTTCTTC.

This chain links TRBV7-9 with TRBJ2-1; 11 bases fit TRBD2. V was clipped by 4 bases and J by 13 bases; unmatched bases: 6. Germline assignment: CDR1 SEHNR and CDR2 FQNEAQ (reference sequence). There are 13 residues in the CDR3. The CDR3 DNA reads TGTGCCAGCAGCTCGGCTAGCGGGAGGTCTCAGTTCTTC. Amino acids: CASSSASGRSQFF.

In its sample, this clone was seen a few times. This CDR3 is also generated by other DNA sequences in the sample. CDR3 sequence reads: CASSALQGAGRNEQFF. The CDR3 nucleotides are TGCGCCAGCAGCGCTTTACAGGGGGCGGGGAGGAATGAGCAGTTCTTC. The rearrangement links TRBV5-1 to TRBJ2-1, with TRBD1 matching 9 bases. Germline CDR1 is SGHRS and CDR2 is YFSETQ. J gave up 7 bases and V 4 bases, and 12 bases lay outside the gene matches. The CDR3 is 16 amino acids. Drawing the rest from reference TRBV5-1 and TRBJ2-1, the complete variable domain is KAGVTQTPRYLIKTRGQQVTLSCSPISGHRSVSWYQQTPGQGLQFLFEYFSETQRNKGNFPGRFSGRQFSNSRSEMNVSTLELGDSALYLCASSALQGAGRNEQFFGPGTRLTVL.

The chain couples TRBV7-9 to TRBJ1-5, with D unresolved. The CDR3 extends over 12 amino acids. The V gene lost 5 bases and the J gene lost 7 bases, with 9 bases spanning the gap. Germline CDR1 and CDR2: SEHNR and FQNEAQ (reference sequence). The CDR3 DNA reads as TGTGCCAGCAGCCCCCCGGGGCAGCCCCAGCATTTT. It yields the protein CASSPPGQPQHF.

This CDR3 reads CASSSLGDSGRAGDEQFF. Written as DNA, the CDR3 is TGTGCCAGCAGCTCCCTAGGGGATAGCGGGAGGGCCGGGGATGAGCAGTTCTTC. V and J are TRBV5-6 and TRBJ2-1; 11 positions match TRBD2. The germline V gene encodes CDR1 SGHDT and CDR2 YYEEEE. This CDR3 has 18 residues. V was clipped by 3 bases and J by 8 bases; unmatched bases: 16.

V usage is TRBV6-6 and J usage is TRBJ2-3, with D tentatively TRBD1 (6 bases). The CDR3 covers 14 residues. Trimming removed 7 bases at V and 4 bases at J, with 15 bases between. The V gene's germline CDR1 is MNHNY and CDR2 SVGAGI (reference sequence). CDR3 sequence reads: CASKGEKGADTQYF. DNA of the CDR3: TGTGCCAGCAAAGGGGAGAAGGGGGCAGATACGCAGTATTTT.

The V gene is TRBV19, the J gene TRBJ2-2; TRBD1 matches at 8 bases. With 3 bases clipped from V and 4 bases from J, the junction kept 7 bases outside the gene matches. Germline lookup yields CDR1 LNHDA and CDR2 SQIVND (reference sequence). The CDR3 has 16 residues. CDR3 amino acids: CASSIPNRGVTGELFF. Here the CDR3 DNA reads TGTGCCAGTAGTATTCCCAACAGGGGGGTCACCGGGGAGCTGTTTTTT.

CDR3 amino acids: CASSTLGNNYEQYF. In DNA form, the CDR3 reads TGTGCCAGCAGCACCCTAGGCAACAACTACGAGCAGTACTTC. The rearrangement joins TRBV6-5 to TRBJ2-5; D is ambiguous. With the DNA end fitting TRBJ2-7 better, the J assignment may be wrong. This CDR3 has 14 residues. CDR1 is MNHEY, CDR2 SVGAGI, per germline.

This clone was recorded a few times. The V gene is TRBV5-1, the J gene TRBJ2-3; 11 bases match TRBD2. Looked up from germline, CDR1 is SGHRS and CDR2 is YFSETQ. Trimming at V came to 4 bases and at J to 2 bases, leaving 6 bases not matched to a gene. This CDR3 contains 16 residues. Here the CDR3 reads CASSPSGRTNTDTQYF. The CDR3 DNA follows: TGCGCCAGCAGCCCTAGCGGGAGGACCAACACAGATACGCAGTATTTT. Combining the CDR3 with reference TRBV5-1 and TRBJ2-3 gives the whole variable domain KAGVTQTPRYLIKTRGQQVTLSCSPISGHRSVSWYQQTPGQGLQFLFEYFSETQRNKGNFPGRFSGRQFSNSRSEMNVSTLELGDSALYLCASSPSGRTNTDTQYFGPGTRLTVL.

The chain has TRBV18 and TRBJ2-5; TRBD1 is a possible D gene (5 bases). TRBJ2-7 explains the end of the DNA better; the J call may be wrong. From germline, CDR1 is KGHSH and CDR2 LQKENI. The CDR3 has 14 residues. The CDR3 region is CASSLQDTSYEQYF. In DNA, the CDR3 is TGTGCCAGCTCACTACAGGACACCTCCTACGAGCAGTACTTC.

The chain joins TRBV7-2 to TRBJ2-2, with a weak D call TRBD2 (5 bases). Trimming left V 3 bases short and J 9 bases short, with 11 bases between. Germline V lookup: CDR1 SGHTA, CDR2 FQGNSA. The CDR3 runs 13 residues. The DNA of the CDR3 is TGTGCCAGCAGCTTTGCGGGCGCCCGGGAGCTGTTTTTT. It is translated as CASSFAGARELFF.

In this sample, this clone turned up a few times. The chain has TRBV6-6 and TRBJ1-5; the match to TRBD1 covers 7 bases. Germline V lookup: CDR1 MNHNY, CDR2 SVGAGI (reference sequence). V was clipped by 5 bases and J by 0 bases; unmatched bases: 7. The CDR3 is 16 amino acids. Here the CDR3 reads CASSNTGASSNQPQHF. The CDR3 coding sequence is TGTGCCAGCAGTAACACAGGGGCGAGTAGCAATCAGCCCCAGCATTTT.